This T cell receptor (beta chain) was obtained from a study of blood T cells in healthy people across ages. Study-wide points: Bulk PBMC profiling left naive and antigen-experienced comparisons inconclusive. No one knew whether donors had CMV, which possibly confounded expanded clonotype changes.

Using a J-beta primer mix together with a sample-barcoded 5' primer, a second PCR was run for about 6 to 12 cycles. TCRdb reprocessed the 5' RACE reads with MiXCR, giving one entry per CDR3 protein. The sample has 1.5 million or so distinct CDR3 sequences, roughly two fifths seen once. This clonotype was seen only a few times. Its antigen is unknown. V lost 4 bases, J lost 0 bases, and 5 bases stayed unmatched. In germline, CDR1 is SGHRS, CDR2 YFSETQ. The CDR3 extends over 16 amino acids. Russia was home to the donors, healthy Caucasian individuals aged about 6 to 100. Each sample provided at least 5 micrograms of extracted total RNA.

Sequenced sample: blood. This chain connects TRBV5-1 to TRBJ2-1; 9 bases are shared with TRBD1. The receptor was isolated from a woman aged 18-35 years in good health. The CDR3 is CASSGPGQGSYNEQFF. CDR3 nucleotide sequence: TGCGCCAGCAGCGGACCGGGACAGGGCTCCTACAATGAGCAGTTCTTC.